A selection of T cell receptor beta chains follows, all from one sample in a study of shared clonotypes between healthy human individuals. Method: immunoSEQ multiplex PCR; TCRdb's copy keeps in-frame clones and lacks some. Of 550,000 to 850,000 clones detected, approximately 72% appear once; the ten largest clones hold around 1.7%. The sequencing input was memory CD4+ T cells sorted from blood. These receptors were taken from a woman aged 25-40 years in good health. Each CDR3 is given with its conserved first and last residue. The order of the fields is V gene, clone size, J gene, D gene, CDR3 protein, CDR3 DNA. D genes are given only for firm matches. The size field is filled for only some rows; it gives once, few, many or a size class.

TRBV6-6,few,TRBJ2-5,-,CASSYSAAQETQYF,TGTGCCAGCAGTTACTCGGCAGCCCAAGAGACCCAGTACTTC
TRBV7-2,-,TRBJ1-1,-,CASSTTAIGVNTEAFF,TGTGCCAGCAGCACCACGGCAATTGGGGTGAACACTGAAGCTTTCTTT
TRBV9,few,TRBJ1-5,-,CASSVAPNQPQHF,TGTGCCAGCAGCGTAGCCCCAAATCAGCCCCAGCATTTT
TRBV28,-,TRBJ2-1,TRBD2,CASSLMASGSHEQFF,TGTGCCAGCAGTTTAATGGCTAGCGGGAGCCATGAGCAGTTCTTC
TRBV28,-,TRBJ2-7,-,CASSLPGTRGSIEQYF,TGTGCCAGCAGTTTACCCGGGACCCGAGGGTCTATCGAGCAGTACTTC
TRBV7-3,many,TRBJ2-2,TRBD2,CASTEAGAGNTGELFF,TGTGCCAGCACCGAAGCGGGAGCAGGGAACACCGGGGAGCTGTTTTTT
TRBV11-1,few,TRBJ2-1,TRBD2,CASSFSGTRVF,TGTGCCAGCAGCTTTTCCGGGACTAGAGTCTTC
TRBV27,-,TRBJ1-1,-,CASSLFGGGGQAFF,TGTGCCAGCAGCCTTTTTGGGGGCGGGGGCCAGGCTTTCTTT
TRBV5-1,-,TRBJ2-7,-,CASSFDRVEQYF,TGCGCCAGCAGCTTTGACCGGGTTGAGCAGTACTTC
TRBV11-2,few,TRBJ2-2,-,CASSLEVRSNTGELFF,TGTGCCAGCAGCTTAGAGGTACGGTCGAACACCGGGGAGCTGTTTTTT
TRBV19,-,TRBJ1-1,-,CASSIRRNTEAFF,TGTGCCAGTAGTATTCGCAGGAACACTGAAGCTTTCTTT
TRBV30,-,TRBJ1-1,-,CAWSVLGQRRLTEAFF,TGTGCCTGGAGTGTTTTGGGACAAAGGCGGCTCACTGAAGCTTTCTTT
TRBV4-1,-,TRBJ1-2,-,CASSQVANRDLTYGYTF,TGCGCCAGCAGCCAAGTGGCCAACAGGGACCTCACCTATGGCTACACCTTC
TRBV7-9,-,TRBJ2-7,-,CASSLPGPYEQYF,TGTGCCAGCAGCTTACCGGGGCCGTACGAGCAGTACTTC
TRBV5-1,few,TRBJ2-1,TRBD1,CASSFGQVNSQFF,TGCGCCAGCAGCTTTGGACAGGTTAATTCTCAGTTCTTC
TRBV9,once,TRBJ2-3,-,CASSVASRGLGDTQYF,TGTGCCAGCAGCGTAGCTAGTAGGGGCCTTGGGGATACGCAGTATTTT
TRBV29-1,-,TRBJ2-1,TRBD2,CSVASGRAGEQFF,TGCAGCGTTGCTAGCGGGAGGGCCGGGGAGCAGTTCTTC
TRBV28,-,TRBJ2-7,-,CASRQANYEQYF,TGTGCCAGCAGACAGGCAAACTACGAGCAGTACTTC
TRBV2,-,TRBJ2-5,TRBD2,CASSGGGSLETQYF,TGTGCCAGCAGCGGGGGAGGGTCGTTAGAGACCCAGTACTTC
TRBV21-1,-,TRBJ2-1,-,CASSNLAGGVGDEQFF,TGTGCCAGCAGCAACTTAGCGGGAGGAGTAGGCGATGAGCAGTTCTTC
TRBV5-1,-,TRBJ2-6,-,CASSFLFSGANVLTF,TGCGCCAGCAGCTTCCTGTTTTCTGGGGCCAACGTCCTGACTTTC
TRBV7-8,-,TRBJ1-1,-,CASSLEWPNTEAFF,TGTGCCAGCAGCTTAGAATGGCCGAACACTGAAGCTTTCTTT
TRBV28,-,TRBJ1-2,TRBD1,CASSSPSTGTGGSYGYTF,TGTGCCAGCAGTTCCCCCTCAACCGGGACAGGGGGCAGCTATGGCTACACCTTC
TRBV7-9,-,TRBJ2-1,-,CASSFFQAGDEQFF,TGTGCCAGCAGCTTCTTCCAAGCCGGGGATGAGCAGTTCTTC
TRBV5-4,-,TRBJ2-5,-,CASSLAGGLLQETQYF,TGTGCCAGCAGCTTGGCCGGAGGACTTTTGCAAGAGACCCAGTACTTC
TRBV10-3,once,TRBJ1-2,TRBD1,CAILGTGAGNGYTF,TGTGCCATCTTGGGGACAGGGGCTGGGAATGGCTACACCTTC
TRBV4-1,-,TRBJ2-7,TRBD2,CASSQWLAGVSYEQYF,TGCGCCAGCAGCCAGTGGCTAGCGGGAGTTTCCTACGAGCAGTACTTC
TRBV19,-,TRBJ2-1,TRBD2,CASSIPSGSHNEQFF,TGTGCCAGTAGTATCCCTAGCGGGAGCCACAATGAGCAGTTCTTC
TRBV6-4,-,TRBJ1-5,-,CASSDDSRQPQHF,TGTGCCAGCAGTGACGACAGCAGGCAGCCCCAGCATTTT
TRBV7-9,-,TRBJ2-7,TRBD1,CASSLGGQVGEQYF,TGTGCCAGCAGCTTAGGGGGACAGGTAGGCGAGCAGTACTTC
TRBV10-1,-,TRBJ2-1,TRBD2,CASRAAGGDNEQFF,TGCGCCAGCAGAGCAGCGGGAGGGGACAATGAGCAGTTCTTC
TRBV7-9,-,TRBJ2-5,-,CASSPGGWETQYF,TGTGCCAGCAGCCCCGGCGGTTGGGAGACCCAGTACTTC
TRBV7-2,many,TRBJ2-2,TRBD2,CASSLVSGTTNTGELFF,TGTGCCAGCAGCTTAGTATCCGGGACTACGAACACCGGGGAGCTGTTTTTT
TRBV11-2,few,TRBJ2-7,-,CASSFRAGLTYEQYF,TGTGCCAGCAGCTTCCGAGCGGGCCTGACCTACGAGCAGTACTTC
TRBV10-3,-,TRBJ2-5,-,CAISESRDSPETQYF,TGTGCCATCAGTGAGTCGCGAGACTCTCCAGAGACCCAGTACTTC
TRBV7-3,-,TRBJ1-1,-,CASSSDRLIAFF,TGTGCCAGCAGTTCCGACAGGTTGATTGCTTTCTTT
TRBV18,-,TRBJ2-1,-,CASSRSHNEQFF,TGTGCCAGCTCCCGGTCACACAATGAGCAGTTCTTC
TRBV7-6,-,TRBJ1-3,-,CASSPHRPGGGNTIYF,TGTGCCAGCAGCCCCCACAGGCCCGGGGGGGGAAACACCATATATTTT
TRBV5-1,few,TRBJ2-2,-,CASSYAGHTGELFF,TGCGCCAGCAGCTATGCGGGACACACCGGGGAGCTGTTTTTT
TRBV5-6,-,TRBJ1-2,TRBD1,CASSLPGQGSYGYTF,TGTGCCAGCAGCCTCCCGGGACAGGGGAGCTATGGCTACACCTTC
TRBV6-5,-,TRBJ2-7,-,CASRRRADEQYF,TGTGCCAGCAGGAGGAGGGCCGACGAGCAGTACTTC
TRBV10-2,few,TRBJ1-2,TRBD1,CASSDPGTGVGWGYTF,TGCGCCAGCAGTGATCCCGGGACAGGAGTGGGTTGGGGCTACACCTTC
TRBV4-1,-,TRBJ2-1,TRBD1,CASRAGTGNNEQFF,TGCGCCAGCAGAGCCGGGACAGGGAACAATGAGCAGTTCTTC
TRBV5-1,-,TRBJ2-3,-,CASSSTNTDTQYF,TGCGCCAGCAGTTCGACTAACACAGATACGCAGTATTTT
TRBV11-1,-,TRBJ2-6,-,CASSKFFSGANVLTF,TGTGCCAGCAGCAAATTCTTCTCTGGGGCCAACGTCCTGACTTTC